This TCR beta chain was obtained from a study of cytomegalovirus exposure and HLA in healthy donors. Germline CDR1 SGDLS, CDR2 YYNGEE. Trimming stripped 0 bases from V and 6 bases from J, with 12 bases between. The CDR3 sequence is 14 residues long. Vbeta (60) and Jbeta (13) primers were used in the PCR. This table comes from immunoSEQ multiplex PCR, and its TCRdb copy is limited to in-frame clones, with some not included. Counted here are 160,000 or so clones, around 84% occurring once; the ten biggest clones make up around 9%. J is TRBJ1-2 and V is TRBV9; possibly TRBD1 for D (5 bases). This receptor was identified in a male donor in good health and CMV-seropositive. The sequenced sample consisted of PBMCs. The CDR3 region is CASSVDPGNHGYTF. Here the CDR3 DNA reads TGTGCCAGCAGCGTAGACCCAGGGAACCATGGCTACACCTTC.